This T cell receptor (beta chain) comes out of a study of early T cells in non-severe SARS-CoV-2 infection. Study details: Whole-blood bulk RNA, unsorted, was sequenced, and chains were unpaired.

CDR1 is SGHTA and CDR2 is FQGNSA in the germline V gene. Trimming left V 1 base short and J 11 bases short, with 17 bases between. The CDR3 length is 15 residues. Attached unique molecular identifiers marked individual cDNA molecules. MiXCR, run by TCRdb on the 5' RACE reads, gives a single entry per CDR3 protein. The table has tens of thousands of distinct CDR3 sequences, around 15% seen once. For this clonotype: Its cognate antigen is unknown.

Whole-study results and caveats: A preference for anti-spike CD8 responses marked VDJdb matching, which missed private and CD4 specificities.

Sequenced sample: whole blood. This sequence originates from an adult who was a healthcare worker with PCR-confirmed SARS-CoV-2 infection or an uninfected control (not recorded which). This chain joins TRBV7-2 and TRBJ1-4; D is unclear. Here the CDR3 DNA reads TGTGCCAGCAGCTTAGAAGCAGGTTCTAACGTGAAACTGTTTTTT. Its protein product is CASSLEAGSNVKLFF.